These 18 T cell receptor beta chains originate from one sample sequenced in a study of monozygotic twins with inflammatory bowel disease. From the 5' RACE reads, TCRdb lists one entry per CDR3 protein and no DNA. The sample's table shows nearly 45,000 distinct CDR3 sequences. The material sequenced was blood. The receptors come from a human donor with ulcerative colitis or Crohn's disease, or a healthy co-twin of an affected twin (not recorded which).

This chain connects TRBV28 to TRBJ2-4; TCRdb names TRBD1, which stays unverified in the absence of DNA. From germline, CDR1 is MDHEN and CDR2 SYDVKM. The CDR3 contains 16 residues. CDR3 region: CASSLRGGVAKNIQYF.

The chain carries TRBV4-1 and TRBJ2-3; TCRdb names TRBD2, which stays unverified in the absence of DNA. The CDR3 has 16 residues. CDR1 and CDR2 from the germline V gene are MGHRA and YSYEKL. CDR3 amino acids: CASSSTSGHRTDTQYF.

CDR3 in amino acids: CASSQTRGGYYEQYF. The chain joins TRBV18 to TRBJ2-7; TCRdb's D call of TRBD2 is untestable without DNA. The germline V gene has CDR1 KGHSH and CDR2 LQKENI. The CDR3 is 15 residues long.

V gene TRBV10-1 combines with J gene TRBJ1-6; TCRdb lists TRBD1, though no DNA is available to test this call. The CDR3 length is 14 residues. Germline lookup yields CDR1 WNHNN and CDR2 SYGVQD (reference sequence). The chain's CDR3 is CASSRATAGSPLHF.

J is TRBJ2-1 and V is TRBV7-9; TCRdb gives TRBD1 as the D gene, but with no DNA this cannot be confirmed. The CDR3 consists of 15 residues. The germline CDR1 and CDR2 sequences are SEHNR and FQNEAQ (reference sequence). CDR3 region: CASSLSPGPYNEQFF. The full variable domain, in which reference TRBV7-9 and TRBJ2-1 provide the parts outside the CDR3, is DTGVSQNPRHKITKRGQNVTFRCDPISEHNRLYWYRQTLGQGPEFLTYFQNEAQLEKSRLLSDRFSAERPKGSFSTLEIQRTEQGDSAMYLCASSLSPGPYNEQFFGPGTRLTVL.

The gene calls are TRBV7-2 and TRBJ1-6. CDR1 SGHTA and CDR2 FQGNSA come from the germline V gene. CDR3 length: 14 residues. The CDR3 protein is CASSLGSDNSPLHF.

J is TRBJ2-3 and V is TRBV7-2; TCRdb proposes TRBD1, but this gene call is untestable without DNA. The CDR3 runs to 18 residues. Germline V CDR1 and CDR2: SGHTA, FQGNSA. The CDR3 sequence: CASSLSIAGRGVADTQYF.

The chain employs TRBV5-1 and TRBJ2-1; the TCRdb call, TRBD2, lacks DNA for checking. This CDR3 has 14 amino acids. Germline CDR1 reads SGHRS; CDR2 reads YFSETQ. CDR3 protein: CASSFPGLASEQFF. Drawing the rest from reference TRBV5-1 and TRBJ2-1, the complete variable domain is KAGVTQTPRYLIKTRGQQVTLSCSPISGHRSVSWYQQTPGQGLQFLFEYFSETQRNKGNFPGRFSGRQFSNSRSEMNVSTLELGDSALYLCASSFPGLASEQFFGPGTRLTVL.

V gene TRBV20-1 combines with J gene TRBJ2-6; TCRdb names TRBD1, which stays unverified in the absence of DNA. Germline CDR1 is DFQATT and CDR2 is SNEGSKA (reference sequence). The CDR3 consists of 18 residues. CDR3 sequence reads: CSAREGLGAFRGANVLTF.

The V call is TRBV7-9, the J call TRBJ1-1; TCRdb's D call of TRBD1 is untestable without DNA. The germline gives CDR1 SEHNR, CDR2 FQNEAQ (reference sequence). The CDR3 loop spans 15 amino acids. The CDR3 protein is CASSPTLTGDTEAFF.

The CDR3 reads CASSPRAQGYSNQPQHF. This sequence joins TRBV7-2 and TRBJ1-5. The germline V gene encodes CDR1 SGHTA and CDR2 FQGNSA. This CDR3 comprises 17 residues. Based on the CDR3 plus reference TRBV7-2 and TRBJ1-5, the full variable domain is GAGVSQSPSNKVTEKGKDVELRCDPISGHTALYWYRQSLGQGLEFLIYFQGNSAPDKSGLPSDRFSAERTGGSVSTLTIQRTQQEDSAVYLCASSPRAQGYSNQPQHFGDGTRLSIL.

The rearrangement uses TRBV12-3 or TRBV12-4 and TRBJ2-7; without DNA, the TCRdb call of TRBD1 cannot be checked. The CDR3 covers 14 residues. CDR3 amino acids: CASSRDRGLYEQYF.

V and J are TRBV7-2 and TRBJ1-5; checking the TCRdb D call of TRBD1 is not possible without DNA. The CDR3 covers 15 residues. Germline CDR1 and CDR2: SGHTA and FQGNSA. CDR3 amino acids: CASSSWTGRNQPQHF. Filled out from reference TRBV7-2 and TRBJ1-5, the complete variable domain reads GAGVSQSPSNKVTEKGKDVELRCDPISGHTALYWYRQSLGQGLEFLIYFQGNSAPDKSGLPSDRFSAERTGGSVSTLTIQRTQQEDSAVYLCASSSWTGRNQPQHFGDGTRLSIL.

This chain links TRBV28 with TRBJ2-1; TCRdb picks TRBD1, but there is no DNA to check that call. Looked up from germline, CDR1 is MDHEN and CDR2 is SYDVKM. The length of the CDR3 is 15 residues. The chain's CDR3 is CAISRAESSYNEQFF.

The rearrangement uses TRBV11-1 and TRBJ2-1. The CDR3 totals 15 residues. Germline values: CDR1 SGHAT, CDR2 FQDESV (reference sequence). CDR3 sequence: CASSLAGYPYNEQFF.

The chain's CDR3 is CASSLVAGSFYEQYF. The chain recombines TRBV5-1 with TRBJ2-7; without DNA, the TCRdb call of TRBD2 cannot be checked. The CDR3 runs to 15 residues. Per the germline V gene, CDR1 is SGHRS and CDR2 is YFSETQ.

The genes are TRBV5-1 and TRBJ2-1; TCRdb's D gene call, TRBD1, goes unchecked for lack of DNA. The length of the CDR3 is 15 residues. Germline V CDR1 and CDR2: SGHRS, YFSETQ. This CDR3 reads CASSLRTGPYNEQFF.

CDR3 sequence reads: CASSPFTGLQNLYGYTF. The chain carries TRBV18 and TRBJ1-2; TCRdb reports TRBD1, a call that lacks DNA to check it against. CDR1 and CDR2 from the germline V gene are KGHSH and LQKENI. This CDR3 region has 17 residues. The complete variable domain, with remaining parts taken from reference TRBV18 and TRBJ1-2, reads NAGVMQNPRHLVRRRGQEARLRCSPMKGHSHVYWYRQLPEEGLKFMVYLQKENIIDESGMPKERFSAEFPKEGPSILRIQQVVRGDSAAYFCASSPFTGLQNLYGYTFGSGTRLTVV.